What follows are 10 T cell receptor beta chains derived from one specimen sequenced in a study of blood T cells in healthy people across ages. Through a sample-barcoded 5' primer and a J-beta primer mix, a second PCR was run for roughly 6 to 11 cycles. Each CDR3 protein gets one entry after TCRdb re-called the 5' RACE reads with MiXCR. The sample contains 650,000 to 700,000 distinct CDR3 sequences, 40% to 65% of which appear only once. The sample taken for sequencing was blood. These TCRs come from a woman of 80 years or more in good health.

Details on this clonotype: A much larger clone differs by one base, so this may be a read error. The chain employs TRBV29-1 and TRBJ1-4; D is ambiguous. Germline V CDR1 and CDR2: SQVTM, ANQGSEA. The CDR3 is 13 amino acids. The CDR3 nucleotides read TGCAGCGTTGAAGAAGCAACTAGTGAAAAACTGTTTTTT. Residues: CSVEEATSEKLFF.

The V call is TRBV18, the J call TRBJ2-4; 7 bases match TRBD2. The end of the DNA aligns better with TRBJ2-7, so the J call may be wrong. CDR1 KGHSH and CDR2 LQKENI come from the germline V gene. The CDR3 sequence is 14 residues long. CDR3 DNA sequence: TGTGCCAGCTCACCAGGGGACTACGCCTACGAGCAGTACTTC. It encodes CASSPGDYAYEQYF.

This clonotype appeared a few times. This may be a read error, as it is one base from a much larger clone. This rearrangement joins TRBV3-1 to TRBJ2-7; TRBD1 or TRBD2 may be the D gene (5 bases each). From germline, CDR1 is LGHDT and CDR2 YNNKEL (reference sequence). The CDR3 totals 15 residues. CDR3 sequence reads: CASSFGAAVNYKQYF. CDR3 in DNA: TGTGCCAGCAGCTTCGGGGCAGCAGTCAACTACAAGCAGTACTTC.

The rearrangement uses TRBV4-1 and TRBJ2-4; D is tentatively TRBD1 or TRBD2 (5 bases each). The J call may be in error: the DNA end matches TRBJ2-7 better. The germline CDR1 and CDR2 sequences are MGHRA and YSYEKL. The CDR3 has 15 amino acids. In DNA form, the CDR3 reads TGCGCCAGCAGCCAGGCCGGGACCGAACCCTACGAGCAGTACTTC. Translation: CASSQAGTEPYEQYF.

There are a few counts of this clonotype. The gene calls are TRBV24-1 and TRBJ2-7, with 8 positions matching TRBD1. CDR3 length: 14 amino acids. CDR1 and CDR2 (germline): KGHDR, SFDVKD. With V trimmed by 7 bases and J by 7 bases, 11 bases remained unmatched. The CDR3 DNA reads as TGTGCCACCAGATCACAGGGGGGTTGGAATGAGCAGTACTTC. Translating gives CATRSQGGWNEQYF.

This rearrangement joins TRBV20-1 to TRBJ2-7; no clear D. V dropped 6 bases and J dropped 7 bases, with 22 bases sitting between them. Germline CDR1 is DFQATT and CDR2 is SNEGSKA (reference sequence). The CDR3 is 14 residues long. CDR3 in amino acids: CSALRGTRYNEQYF. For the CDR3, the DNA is TGCAGTGCCCTAAGAGGTACGAGGTACAATGAGCAGTACTTC.

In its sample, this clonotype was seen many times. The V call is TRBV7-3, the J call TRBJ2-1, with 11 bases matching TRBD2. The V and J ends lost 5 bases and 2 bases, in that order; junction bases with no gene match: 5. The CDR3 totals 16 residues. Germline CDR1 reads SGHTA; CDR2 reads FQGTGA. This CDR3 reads CASSRGTSGPYNEQFF. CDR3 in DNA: TGTGCCAGCAGCCGCGGGACTAGCGGTCCCTACAATGAGCAGTTCTTC.

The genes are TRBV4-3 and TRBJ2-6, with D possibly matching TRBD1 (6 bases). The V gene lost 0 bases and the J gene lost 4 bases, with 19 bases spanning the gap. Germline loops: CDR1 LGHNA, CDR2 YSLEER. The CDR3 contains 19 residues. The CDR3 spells CASSQDTRGFNSGANVLTF. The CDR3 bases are TGCGCCAGCAGCCAAGATACAAGGGGGTTCAATTCGGGGGCCAACGTCCTGACTTTC.

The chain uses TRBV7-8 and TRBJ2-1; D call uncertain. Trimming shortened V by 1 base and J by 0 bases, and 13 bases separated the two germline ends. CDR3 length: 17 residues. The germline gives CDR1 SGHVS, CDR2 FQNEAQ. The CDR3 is CASSLVGPPSSYNEQFF. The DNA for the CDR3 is TGTGCCAGCAGCTTAGTCGGGCCCCCTAGCTCCTACAATGAGCAGTTCTTC.

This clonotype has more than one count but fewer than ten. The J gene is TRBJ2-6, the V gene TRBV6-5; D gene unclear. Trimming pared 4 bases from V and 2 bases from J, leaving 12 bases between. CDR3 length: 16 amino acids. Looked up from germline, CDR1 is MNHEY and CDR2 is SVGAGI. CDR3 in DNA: TGTGCCAGCAGTTCGACGGAGTACGCTGGGGCCAACGTCCTGACTTTC. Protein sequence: CASSSTEYAGANVLTF.